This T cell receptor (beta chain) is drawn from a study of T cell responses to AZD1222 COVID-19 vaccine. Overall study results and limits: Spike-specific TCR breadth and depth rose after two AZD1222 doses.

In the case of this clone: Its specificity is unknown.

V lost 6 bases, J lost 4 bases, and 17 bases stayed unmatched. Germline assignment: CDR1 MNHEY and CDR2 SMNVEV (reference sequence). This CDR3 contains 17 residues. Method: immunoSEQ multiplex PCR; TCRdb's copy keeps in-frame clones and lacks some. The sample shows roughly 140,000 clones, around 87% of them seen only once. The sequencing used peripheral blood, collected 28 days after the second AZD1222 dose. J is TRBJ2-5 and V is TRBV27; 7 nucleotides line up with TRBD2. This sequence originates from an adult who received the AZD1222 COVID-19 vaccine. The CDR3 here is CASRRGSAGARVETQYF. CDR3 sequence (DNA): TGTGCCAGCAGAAGAGGCTCGGCGGGAGCGAGGGTAGAGACCCAGTACTTC.